This T cell receptor (beta chain) emerged from a study of cytomegalovirus exposure and HLA in healthy donors. Regarding the study as a whole: The investigators catalogued 164 TCR beta chains as cytomegalovirus-associated. The dataset shows that most TCR sequences were rare, while some public TCRs occurred in many donors.

After removal of 4 bases from V and 9 bases from J, the junction contained 17 bases not matched to a gene. CDR3 length: 17 amino acids. Germline V gives CDR1 LGHNA, CDR2 YSLEER. On this clone itself: What it recognizes is unknown.

Using immunoSEQ multiplex PCR, the repertoire was profiled, and TCRdb retains in-frame clones only, with some absent. The data show roughly 150,000 clones, around nine tenths seen once. Sequenced material: PBMCs. This TCR came from a woman between 18 and 29 years old in good health and CMV-seropositive. The chain carries TRBV4-3 and TRBJ2-1; 8 bases agree with TRBD1. The CDR3 reads CASSLLTGQGAQVEQFF. The CDR3 DNA reads TGCGCCAGCAGCCTCTTAACCGGGCAGGGGGCACAGGTTGAGCAGTTCTTC.